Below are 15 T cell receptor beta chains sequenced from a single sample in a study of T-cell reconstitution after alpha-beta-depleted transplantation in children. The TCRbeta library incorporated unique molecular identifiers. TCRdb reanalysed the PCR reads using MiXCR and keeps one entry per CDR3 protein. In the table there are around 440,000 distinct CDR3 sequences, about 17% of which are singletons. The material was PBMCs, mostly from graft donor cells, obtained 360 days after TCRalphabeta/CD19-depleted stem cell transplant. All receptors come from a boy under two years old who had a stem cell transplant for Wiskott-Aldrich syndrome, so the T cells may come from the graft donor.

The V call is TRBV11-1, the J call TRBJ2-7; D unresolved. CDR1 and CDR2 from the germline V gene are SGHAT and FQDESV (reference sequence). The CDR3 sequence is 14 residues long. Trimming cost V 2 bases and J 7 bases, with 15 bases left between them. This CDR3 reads CASSLPSVLGEQYF. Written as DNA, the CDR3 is TGTGCCAGCAGCTTACCCTCCGTGCTGGGGGAGCAGTACTTC.

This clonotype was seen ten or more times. CDR3 nucleotides: TGTGCCATCAGTGAAAGCGGGGCGGCATGGGGCGAGCAGTACTTC. Its protein is CAISESGAAWGEQYF. The chain uses TRBV10-3 and TRBJ2-7, with TRBD2 matching over 7 bases. Germline-derived CDR1 and CDR2 are ENHRY and SYGVKD. This CDR3 region has 15 residues. Germline trimming cut 3 bases from V and 6 bases from J; bases unmatched to any gene: 11.

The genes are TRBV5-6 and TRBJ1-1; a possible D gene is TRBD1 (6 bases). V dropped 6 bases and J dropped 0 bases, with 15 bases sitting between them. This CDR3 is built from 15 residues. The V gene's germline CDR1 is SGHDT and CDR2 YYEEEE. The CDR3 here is CASNDRWTMNTEAFF. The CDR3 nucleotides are TGTGCCAGCAACGACAGGTGGACGATGAACACTGAAGCTTTCTTT.

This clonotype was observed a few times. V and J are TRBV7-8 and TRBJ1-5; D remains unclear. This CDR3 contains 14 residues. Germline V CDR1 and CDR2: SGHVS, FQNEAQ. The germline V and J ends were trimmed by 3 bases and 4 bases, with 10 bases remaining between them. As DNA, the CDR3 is TGTGCCAGCAGCTTTCTGGCCAAAAATCAGCCCCAGCATTTT. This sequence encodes CASSFLAKNQPQHF. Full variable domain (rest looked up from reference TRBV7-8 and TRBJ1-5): GAGVSQSPRYKVAKRGQDVALRCDPISGHVSLFWYQQALGQGPEFLTYFQNEAQLDKSGLPSDRFFAERPEGSVSTLKIQRTQQEDSAVYLCASSFLAKNQPQHFGDGTRLSIL.

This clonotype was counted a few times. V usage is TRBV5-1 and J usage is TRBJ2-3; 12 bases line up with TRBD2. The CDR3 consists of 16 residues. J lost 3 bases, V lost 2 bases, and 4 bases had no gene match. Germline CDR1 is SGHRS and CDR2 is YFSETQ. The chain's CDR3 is CASSFGLAGLTDTQYF. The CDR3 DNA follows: TGCGCCAGCAGCTTCGGACTAGCGGGGCTGACAGATACGCAGTATTTT.

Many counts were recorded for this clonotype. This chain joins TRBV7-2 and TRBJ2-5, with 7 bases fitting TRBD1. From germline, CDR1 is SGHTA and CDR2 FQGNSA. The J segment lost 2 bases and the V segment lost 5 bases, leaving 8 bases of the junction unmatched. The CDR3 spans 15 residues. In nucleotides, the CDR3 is TGTGCCAGCAGCCCCGGGGACAGAGAACAAGAGACCCAGTACTTC. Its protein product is CASSPGDREQETQYF.

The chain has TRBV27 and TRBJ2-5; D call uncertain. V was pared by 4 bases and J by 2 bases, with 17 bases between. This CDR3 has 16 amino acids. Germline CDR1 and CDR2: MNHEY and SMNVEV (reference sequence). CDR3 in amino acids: CASSSNSGYPQETQYF. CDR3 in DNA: TGTGCCAGCAGTTCTAATTCAGGCTACCCTCAAGAGACCCAGTACTTC.

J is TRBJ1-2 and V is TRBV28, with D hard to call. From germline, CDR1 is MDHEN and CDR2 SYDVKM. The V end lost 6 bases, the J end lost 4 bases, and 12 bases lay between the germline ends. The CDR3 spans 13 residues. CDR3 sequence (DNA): TGTGCCAGCAGGGCGACAACGATCTATGGCTACACCTTC. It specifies CASRATTIYGYTF.

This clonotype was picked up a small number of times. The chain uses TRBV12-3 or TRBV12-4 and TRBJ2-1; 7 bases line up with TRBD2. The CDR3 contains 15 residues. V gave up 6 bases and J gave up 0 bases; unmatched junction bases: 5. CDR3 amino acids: CASRLALSSYNEQFF. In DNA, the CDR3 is TGTGCCAGCAGACTAGCGTTGAGCTCCTACAATGAGCAGTTCTTC.

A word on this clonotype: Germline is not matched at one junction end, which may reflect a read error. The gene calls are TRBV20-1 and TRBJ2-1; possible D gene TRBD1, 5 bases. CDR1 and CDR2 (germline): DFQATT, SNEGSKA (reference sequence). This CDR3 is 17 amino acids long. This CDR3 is CCAIPSWAGLPPREQFF. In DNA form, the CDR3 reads TGCTGTGCTATTCCCTCTTGGGCAGGGCTACCGCCACGTGAGCAGTTCTTC.

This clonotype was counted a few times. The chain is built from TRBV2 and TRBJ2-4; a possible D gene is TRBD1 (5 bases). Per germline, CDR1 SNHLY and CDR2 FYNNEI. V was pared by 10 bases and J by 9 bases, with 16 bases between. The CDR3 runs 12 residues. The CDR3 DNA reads TGTGCCACTGACAGATTGCAAACCATTCAGTACTTC. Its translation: CATDRLQTIQYF.

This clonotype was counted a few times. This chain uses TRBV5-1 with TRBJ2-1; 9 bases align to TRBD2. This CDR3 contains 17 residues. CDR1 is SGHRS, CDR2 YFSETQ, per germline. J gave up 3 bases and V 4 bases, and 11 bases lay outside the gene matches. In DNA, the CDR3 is TGCGCCAGCAGCGATATAAGAGCGGGGGGAAACTACAATGAGCAGTTCTTC. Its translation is CASSDIRAGGNYNEQFF.

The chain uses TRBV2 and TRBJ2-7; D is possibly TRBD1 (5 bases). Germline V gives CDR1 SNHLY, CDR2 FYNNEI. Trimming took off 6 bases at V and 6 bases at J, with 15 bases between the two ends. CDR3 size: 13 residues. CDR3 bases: TGTGCCAGCAGGGAAACCAGGGTCTCCGAGCAGTACTTC. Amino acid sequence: CASRETRVSEQYF.

CDR3 in amino acids: CATSDFPAGTRGTDTQYF. The CDR3 bases are TGTGCCACCAGTGATTTTCCAGCGGGCACACGGGGTACAGATACGCAGTATTTT. The J gene is TRBJ2-3, the V gene TRBV24-1, with D maybe TRBD2 (6 bases). Looked up from germline, CDR1 is KGHDR and CDR2 is SFDVKD. With 1 base removed from V and 3 bases from J, the gap between germline ends came to 19 bases. This CDR3 contains 18 residues.

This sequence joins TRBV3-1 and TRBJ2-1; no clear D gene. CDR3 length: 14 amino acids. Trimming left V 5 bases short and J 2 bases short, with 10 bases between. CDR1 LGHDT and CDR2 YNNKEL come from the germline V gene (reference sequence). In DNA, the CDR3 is TGTGCCAGCAGCGAAAGGGCGGCCTACAATGAGCAGTTCTTC. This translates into CASSERAAYNEQFF.